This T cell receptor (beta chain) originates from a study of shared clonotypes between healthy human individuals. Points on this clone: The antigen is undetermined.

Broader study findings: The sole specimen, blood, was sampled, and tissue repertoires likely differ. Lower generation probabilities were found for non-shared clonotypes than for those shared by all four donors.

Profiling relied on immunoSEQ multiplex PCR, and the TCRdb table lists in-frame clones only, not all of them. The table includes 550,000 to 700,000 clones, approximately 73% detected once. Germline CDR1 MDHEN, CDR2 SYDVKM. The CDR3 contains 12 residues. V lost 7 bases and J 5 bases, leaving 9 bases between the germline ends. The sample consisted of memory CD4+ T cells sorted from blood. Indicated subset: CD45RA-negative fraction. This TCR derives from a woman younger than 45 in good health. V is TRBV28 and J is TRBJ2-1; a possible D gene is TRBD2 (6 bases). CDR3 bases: TGTGCCAGCATGGTAGCGGACAATGAGCAGTTCTTC. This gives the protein CASMVADNEQFF.